The sample holds a few counts of the clone carrying this T cell receptor (beta chain). The antigen is undetermined. Healthy Caucasian donors formed the entire cohort. The data stem from a study of identical twins. Study results and limitations: Whereas memory repertoires showed no such difference, abundant cord blood beta clonotypes carried fewer insertions. Out-of-frame beta chain sequences displayed weaker excess sharing between twins.

After template switching added a universal primer site, the resulting cDNA carried unique molecular identifiers. MiXCR, applied by TCRdb to the 5' RACE reads, yields one record per CDR3 protein. The sample contains roughly 250,000 distinct CDR3 sequences, more than 13% of which appear only once. CDR1 is MGHDK and CDR2 is SYGVNS in the germline V gene. V lost 5 bases, J lost 5 bases, and 13 bases stayed unmatched. The CDR3 is made up of 17 amino acids. The source is a woman between 18 and 29 years old in good health. The chain carries TRBV25-1 and TRBJ2-3; 10 bases match TRBD1. Sequencing input: memory (CD45RO+) T cells sorted from blood. Here the CDR3 reads CASSPTPTGGFKDTQYF. CDR3 DNA: TGTGCCAGCAGTCCTACTCCGACAGGGGGCTTTAAAGATACGCAGTATTTT.